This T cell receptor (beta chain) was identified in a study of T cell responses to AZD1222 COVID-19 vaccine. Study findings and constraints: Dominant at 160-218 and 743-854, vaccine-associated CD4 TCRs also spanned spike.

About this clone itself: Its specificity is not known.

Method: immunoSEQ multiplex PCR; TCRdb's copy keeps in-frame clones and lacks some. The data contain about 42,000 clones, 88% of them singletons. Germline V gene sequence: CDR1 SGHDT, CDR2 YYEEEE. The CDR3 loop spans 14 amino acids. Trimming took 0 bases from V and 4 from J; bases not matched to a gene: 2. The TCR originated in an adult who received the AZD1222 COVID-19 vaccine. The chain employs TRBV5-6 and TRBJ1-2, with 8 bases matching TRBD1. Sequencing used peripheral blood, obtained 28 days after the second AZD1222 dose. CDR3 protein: CASSLGDRGYGYTF. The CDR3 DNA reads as TGTGCCAGCAGCTTGGGCGACAGGGGCTATGGCTACACCTTC.